This TCR beta chain is from a study of T cells in Graves' hyperthyroidism and ophthalmopathy. The CDR3 regions of TCR beta were amplified from RNA transcripts. HTBI primers were employed in a first-round RT-PCR of the TCR CDR3. TCRdb reprocessed the multiplex PCR reads with MiXCR, giving one entry per CDR3 protein. The repertoire holds over 400,000 distinct CDR3 sequences, roughly 14% seen once, with about 13% in the top ten. This clonotype was seen only a few times. What it binds is unknown. The CDR3 covers 16 residues. Per germline, CDR1 SGHTA and CDR2 FQGNSA. The V end was cut by 1 base, the J end by 6 bases, with 18 bases between. Clinical symptoms, serum thyroxine, TRAb, thyroid ultrasound and orbital computed tomography informed diagnoses. Study-wide findings and caveats: The model predicted ophthalmopathy a median roughly six months before onset. Most clonotypes that expanded in the thyroid above 0.001 also showed up in blood.

The J gene is TRBJ1-1, the V gene TRBV7-2; D ambiguous. The receptor was isolated from a man aged 18 to 29 with Graves' ophthalmopathy. The specimen was blood. CDR3 in amino acids: CASSLVLDWWSAEAFF. CDR3 sequence (DNA): TGTGCCAGCAGCTTAGTCCTAGATTGGTGGTCAGCTGAAGCTTTCTTT.